Below, one TCR beta chain is given with its context. As yet, its antigen is unknown. The sample belongs to a study of T cell responses to AZD1222 COVID-19 vaccine. Germline-derived CDR1 and CDR2 are SGHDN and FVKESK. The V end lost 5 bases, the J end lost 7 bases, and 9 bases lay between the germline ends. This CDR3 comprises 13 residues. Generated by immunoSEQ multiplex PCR, the TCRdb table keeps only in-frame clones and is missing some. The sample carries 60,000 to 85,000 clones, roughly 84% recorded once. Whole-study results and caveats: A reported finding is that nearly half of spike-specific TCRs target unmutated variant regions. Spike-specific TCR repertoires showed rising breadth and depth after two AZD1222 doses.

This receptor was obtained from an adult who received the AZD1222 COVID-19 vaccine. Sequenced here: peripheral blood, sampled 28 days after the second AZD1222 dose. V usage is TRBV14 and J usage is TRBJ1-6; no clear D. The CDR3 loop is CASSGTANSPLHF. CDR3 nucleotide sequence: TGTGCCAGCAGCGGAACTGCGAATTCACCCCTCCACTTT.